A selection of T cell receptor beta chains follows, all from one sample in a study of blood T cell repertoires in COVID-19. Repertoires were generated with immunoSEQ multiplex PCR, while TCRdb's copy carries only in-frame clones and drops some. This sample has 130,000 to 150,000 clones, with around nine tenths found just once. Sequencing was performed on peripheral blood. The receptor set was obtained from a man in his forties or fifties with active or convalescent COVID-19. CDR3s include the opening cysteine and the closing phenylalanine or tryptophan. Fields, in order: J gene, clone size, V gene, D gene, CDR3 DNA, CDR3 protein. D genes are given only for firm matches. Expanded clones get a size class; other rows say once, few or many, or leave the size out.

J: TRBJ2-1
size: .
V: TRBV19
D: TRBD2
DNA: TGTGCCAGTGGGGGGACTATTACCTACAATGAGCAGTTCTTC
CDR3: CASGGTITYNEQFF

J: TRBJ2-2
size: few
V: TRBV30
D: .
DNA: TGTGCCTGGAGTGTATCAGTAACCGGGGAGCTGTTTTTT
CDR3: CAWSVSVTGELFF

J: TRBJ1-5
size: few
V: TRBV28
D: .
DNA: TGTGCCAGCAGGGCGGGGCGCAATCAGCCCCAGCATTTT
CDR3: CASRAGRNQPQHF

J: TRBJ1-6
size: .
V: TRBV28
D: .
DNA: TGTGCCAGCAGCCCACCGGGACAAGATAATTCACCCCTCCACTTT
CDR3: CASSPPGQDNSPLHF

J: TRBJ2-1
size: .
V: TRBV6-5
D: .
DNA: TGTGCCAGCAGGGTCGACATCAGCAATGAGCAGTTCTTC
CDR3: CASRVDISNEQFF

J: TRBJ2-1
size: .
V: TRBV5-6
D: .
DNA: TGTGCCAGCAGCTTTGGTCCGGGAGACGGTGTGGGTGAGCAGTTCTTC
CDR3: CASSFGPGDGVGEQFF

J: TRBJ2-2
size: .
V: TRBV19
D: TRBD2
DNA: TGTGCCAGTAGTAAACAAGCGGGGCCGGGCACCGGGGAGCTGTTTTTT
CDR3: CASSKQAGPGTGELFF

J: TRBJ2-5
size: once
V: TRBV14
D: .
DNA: TGTGCCAGCAGCCAAGGGCCTGGACAGTTCCGAGAGACCCAGTACTTC
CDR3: CASSQGPGQFRETQYF

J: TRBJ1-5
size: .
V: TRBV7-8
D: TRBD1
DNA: TGTGCCAGCAGCTTAGGGCTCCAGGGGGCGCAGCCCCAGCATTTT
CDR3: CASSLGLQGAQPQHF

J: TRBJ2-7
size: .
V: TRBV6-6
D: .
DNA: TGTGCCAGCAGCCCCCGGAAGGGGTCCTACGAGCAGTACTTC
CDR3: CASSPRKGSYEQYF

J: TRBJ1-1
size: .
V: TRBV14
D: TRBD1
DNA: TGTGCCAGCAGCCAACGTCAGGGGGGGAACACTGAAGCTTTCTTT
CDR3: CASSQRQGGNTEAFF

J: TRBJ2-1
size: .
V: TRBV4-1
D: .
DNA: TGCGCCAGCAGCCAAGAAATAGGGGGCTACAATGAGCAGTTCTTC
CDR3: CASSQEIGGYNEQFF

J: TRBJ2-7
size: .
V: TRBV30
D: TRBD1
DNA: TGTGCCTGGAGTTCACAGGGGCCCAACATATACGAGCAGTACTTC
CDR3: CAWSSQGPNIYEQYF

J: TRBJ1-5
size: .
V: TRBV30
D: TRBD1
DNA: TGTGCCTGGAGGAAACAGGGGGCCCAGCCCCAGCATTTT
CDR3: CAWRKQGAQPQHF

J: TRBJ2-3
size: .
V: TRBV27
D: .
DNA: TGTGCCAGCAGTTTACAGACAGGATCTGCAGATACGCAGTATTTT
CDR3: CASSLQTGSADTQYF

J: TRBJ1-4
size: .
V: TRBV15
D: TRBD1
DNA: TGTGCCACCAGTACTTACAGGGGGGGGAGTGGTAAACTGTTTTTT
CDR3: CATSTYRGGSGKLFF

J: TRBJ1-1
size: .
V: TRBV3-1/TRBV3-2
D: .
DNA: TGTGCCAGCACCGAAGGGGATAGGTACACTGAAGCTTTCTTT
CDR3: CASTEGDRYTEAFF

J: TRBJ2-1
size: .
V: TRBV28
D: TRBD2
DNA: TGTGCCAGCAGGTCCGGGACTAGCGGGAGGTCCTACAATGAGCAGTTCTTC
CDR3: CASRSGTSGRSYNEQFF

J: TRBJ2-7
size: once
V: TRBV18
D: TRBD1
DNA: TGTGCCAGCTCACCACCCGGATCTGGACAGGGGACCCACGAGCAGTACTTC
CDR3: CASSPPGSGQGTHEQYF

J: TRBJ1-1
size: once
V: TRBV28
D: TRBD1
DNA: TGTGCCAGCAGTTTACGCGGACAGGGGGCTAACACTGAAGCTTTCTTT
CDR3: CASSLRGQGANTEAFF

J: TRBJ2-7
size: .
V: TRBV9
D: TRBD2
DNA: TGTGCCAGCAGCCCCCGGGGGGGCAGCGGCGAGCAGTACTTC
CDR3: CASSPRGGSGEQYF

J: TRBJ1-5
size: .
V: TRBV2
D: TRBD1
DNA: TGTGCCAGCAGAGCGCGGGACAGGGATCCTTATAGCAATCAGCCCCAGCATTTT
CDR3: CASRARDRDPYSNQPQHF

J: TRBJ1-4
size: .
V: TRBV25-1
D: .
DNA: TGTGCCAGCAGTGACCTGACAGGAAATGAAAAACTGTTTTTT
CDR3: CASSDLTGNEKLFF

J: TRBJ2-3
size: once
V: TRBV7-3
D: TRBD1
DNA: TGTGCCAGCAGCCGACAGGGATCAAGCACAGATACGCAGTATTTT
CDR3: CASSRQGSSTDTQYF

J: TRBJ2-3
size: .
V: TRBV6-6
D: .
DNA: TGTGCCAGCAGTTACCAGGGGGGCCTAGCAGATACGCAGTATTTT
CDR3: CASSYQGGLADTQYF

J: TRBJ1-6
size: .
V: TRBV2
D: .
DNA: TGTGCCAGCAGTGCCGAGACAGCCTATAATTCACCCCTCCACTTT
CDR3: CASSAETAYNSPLHF

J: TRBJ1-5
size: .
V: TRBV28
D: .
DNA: TGTGCCAGCAGTTTCAGGTCAGGCCAGCCCCAGCATTTT
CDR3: CASSFRSGQPQHF

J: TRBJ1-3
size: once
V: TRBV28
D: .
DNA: TGTGCCAGCACCCCTTTGTTAGGAAACACCATATATTTT
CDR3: CASTPLLGNTIYF

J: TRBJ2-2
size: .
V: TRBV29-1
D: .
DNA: TGCAGCGTTGAGGGCCCTCCGAACACCGGGGAGCTGTTTTTT
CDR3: CSVEGPPNTGELFF

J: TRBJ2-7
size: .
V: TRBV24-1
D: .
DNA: TGTGCCACCAGTCTAGACGGGTACCCCTACGAGCAGTACTTC
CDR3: CATSLDGYPYEQYF

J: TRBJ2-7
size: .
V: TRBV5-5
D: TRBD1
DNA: TGTGCCAGCAGCGCGGGACAGGGGTACAACGAGCAGTACTTC
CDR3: CASSAGQGYNEQYF

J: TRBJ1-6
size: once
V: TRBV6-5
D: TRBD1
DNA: TGTGCCAGCAGTTACAACCGACAGGGTAGAAATTCACCCCTCCACTTT
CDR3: CASSYNRQGRNSPLHF

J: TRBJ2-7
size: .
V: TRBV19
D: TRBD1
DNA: TGTGCCAGTAGTATAGCGCAGGGGGCCTACGAGCAGTACTTC
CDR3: CASSIAQGAYEQYF

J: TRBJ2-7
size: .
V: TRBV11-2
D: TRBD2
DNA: TGTGCCAGCAGCGTCGGACTAGCGGGCCCCTACGAGCAGTACTTC
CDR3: CASSVGLAGPYEQYF

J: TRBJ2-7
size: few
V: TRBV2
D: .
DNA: TGTGCCAGCAGTGAAGCACTGTTTAGCCCACGCGAGCAGTACTTC
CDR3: CASSEALFSPREQYF

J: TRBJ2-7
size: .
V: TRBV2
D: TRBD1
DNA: TGTGCCAGCAGTCCGACAGGGATCTACGAGCAGTACTTC
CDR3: CASSPTGIYEQYF

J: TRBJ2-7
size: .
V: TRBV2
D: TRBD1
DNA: TGTGCCAGCAGTGGACAGGGGGTAATAACCTCCTACGAGCAGTACTTC
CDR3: CASSGQGVITSYEQYF

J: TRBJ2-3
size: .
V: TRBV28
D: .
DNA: TGTGCCAGCAGTTCGACTAGTAGTACAGATACGCAGTATTTT
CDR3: CASSSTSSTDTQYF

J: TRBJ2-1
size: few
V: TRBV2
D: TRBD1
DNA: TGTGCCAGCAGGACAGGGGGATGGGACTACTACAATGAGCAGTTCTTC
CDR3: CASRTGGWDYYNEQFF

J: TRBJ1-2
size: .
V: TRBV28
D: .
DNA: TGTGCCAGCAGTTTAAGTGCAGGGGACTACACCTTC
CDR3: CASSLSAGDYTF

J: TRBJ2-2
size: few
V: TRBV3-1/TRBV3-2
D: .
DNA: TGTGCCATCGGACTTTTCACCGGGGAGCTGTTTTTT
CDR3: CAIGLFTGELFF

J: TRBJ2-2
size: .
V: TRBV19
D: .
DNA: TGTGCCAGTAGTGGCATTATTAGGGGGAGCACCGGGGAGCTGTTTTTT
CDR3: CASSGIIRGSTGELFF

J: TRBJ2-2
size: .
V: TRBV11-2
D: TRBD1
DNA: TGTGCCAGCAAATTGCCGGGACAGGGGGCGGTCACCGGGGAGCTGTTTTTT
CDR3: CASKLPGQGAVTGELFF

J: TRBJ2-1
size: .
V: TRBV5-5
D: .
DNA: TGTGCCAGCAGCAGGGGACTCGATTTTAGGGAGCAGTTCTTC
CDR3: CASSRGLDFREQFF

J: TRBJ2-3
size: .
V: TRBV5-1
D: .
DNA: TGCGCCAGCAGCTTGTCTCCAATGACAGTAAGGACAGATACGCAGTATTTT
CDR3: CASSLSPMTVRTDTQYF

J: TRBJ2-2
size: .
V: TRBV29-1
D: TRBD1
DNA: TGCAGCGTTTCCGGGACAGGGTACACCGGGGAGCTGTTTTTT
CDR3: CSVSGTGYTGELFF

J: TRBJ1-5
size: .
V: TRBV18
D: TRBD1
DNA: TGTGCCAGCTCACGTGGACAGGGCCCCTCGCCCCAGCATTTT
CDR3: CASSRGQGPSPQHF

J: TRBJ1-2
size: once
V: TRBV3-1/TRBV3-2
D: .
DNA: TGTGCCAGCAGCCAATTAATCCCACTGGCGGAAGGCTACACCTTC
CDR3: CASSQLIPLAEGYTF

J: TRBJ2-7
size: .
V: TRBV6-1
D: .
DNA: TGTGCCAGCAGTGACAGCTCCTACGAGCAGTACTTC
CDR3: CASSDSSYEQYF

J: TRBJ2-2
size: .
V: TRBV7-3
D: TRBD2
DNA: TGTGCCAGCAGTCGGGGGGGGAGGGGCACCGGGGAGCTGTTTTTT
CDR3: CASSRGGRGTGELFF

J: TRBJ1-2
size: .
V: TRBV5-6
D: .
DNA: TGTGCCAGCTTCCTGTGGGGCAGTAACTATGGCTACACCTTC
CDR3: CASFLWGSNYGYTF

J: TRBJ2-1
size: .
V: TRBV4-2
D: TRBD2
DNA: TGTGCCAGCAGCCTGCCGGGACTAGGCTACAATGAGCAGTTCTTC
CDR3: CASSLPGLGYNEQFF

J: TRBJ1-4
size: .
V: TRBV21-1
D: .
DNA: TGTGCCAGCAGCGAGCCGGTAGATGAAAAACTGTTTTTT
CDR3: CASSEPVDEKLFF

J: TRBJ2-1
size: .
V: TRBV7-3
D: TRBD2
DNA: TGTGCCAGCAGCCCAAGGGGCGGGAGCTCCTACAATGAGCAGTTCTTC
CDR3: CASSPRGGSSYNEQFF

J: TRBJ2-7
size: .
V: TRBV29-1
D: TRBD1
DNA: TGCAGCGCCAGACAGGGGGCGAACGAGCAGTACTTC
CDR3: CSARQGANEQYF

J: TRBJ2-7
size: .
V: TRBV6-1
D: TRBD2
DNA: TGTGCCAGCAGTGAACTACTAGCGGGAGACTCCTACGAGCAGTACTTC
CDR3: CASSELLAGDSYEQYF

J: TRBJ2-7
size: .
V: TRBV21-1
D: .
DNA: TGTGCCAGCGGGGGGTACGAGCAGTACTTC
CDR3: CASGGYEQYF